Presented here are 22 T cell receptor beta chains from one specimen sequenced in a study of beta chain features in type 1 diabetes. The isolated RNA, all of it, was reverse transcribed, so expressed TCRB transcripts were what got sequenced. Profiling relied on immunoSEQ multiplex PCR, and the TCRdb table lists in-frame clones only, not all of them. The sample contains roughly 450,000 clones, roughly an eighth of which appear only once. Sequences were obtained from naive CD4+ T cells from blood. These receptors originate from a woman aged 18-29 years in good health.

This clone was picked up a small number of times. The CDR3 coding sequence is TGCAGTGCGTTACTGAGATACGAGCAGTACTTC. It is translated as CSALLRYEQYF. The V and J genes are TRBV20-1 and TRBJ2-7; the D is unclear. Germline lookup yields CDR1 DFQATT and CDR2 SNEGSKA (reference sequence). V was trimmed by 6 bases and J by 4 bases, leaving 10 bases between them. The CDR3 runs 11 residues.

This sequence joins TRBV4-3 and TRBJ2-3; D may be TRBD2 (6 bases). Trimming pared 4 bases from V and 6 bases from J, leaving 17 bases between. The CDR3 runs 15 residues. Per germline, CDR1 LGHNA and CDR2 YSLEER. CDR3 DNA sequence: TGCGCCAGCAGCCTCGGGGCGGGGAAAAGGGATACGCAGTATTTT. Its translation: CASSLGAGKRDTQYF.

This clone appeared a few times. The V and J genes are TRBV7-2 and TRBJ2-1; D not resolved. Germline CDR1 and CDR2: SGHTA and FQGNSA. This CDR3 contains 12 residues. Trimming pared 3 bases from V and 10 bases from J, leaving 10 bases between. CDR3 in DNA: TGTGCCAGCAGCTTTGTTCGCGGAGAGCAGTTCTTC. Protein sequence: CASSFVRGEQFF.

This sequence joins TRBV28 and TRBJ2-5, with unresolved D. V lost 6 bases, J lost 4 bases, and 9 bases lay in between. Germline-derived CDR1 and CDR2 are MDHEN and SYDVKM. The CDR3 covers 12 residues. For the CDR3, the DNA is TGTGCCAGCAGCCGAAAAAGAGAGACCCAGTACTTC. It translates to CASSRKRETQYF.

This clone was seen only a few times. Distinct nucleotide sequences in the sample also encode this CDR3. The V call is TRBV7-2, the J call TRBJ2-2; D remains ambiguous. Trimming shortened V by 5 bases and J by 5 bases, and 6 bases separated the two germline ends. The CDR3 spans 12 residues. Germline V gene lookup returns CDR1 SGHTA and CDR2 FQGNSA. DNA of the CDR3: TGTGCCAGCAGCCCCCGTACCGGGGAGCTGTTTTTT. It translates to CASSPRTGELFF.

The rearrangement joins TRBV28 to TRBJ2-7; 7 nucleotides match TRBD2. Losses at the gene ends were 7 bases for V and 0 bases for J; bases not matched to a gene: 6. Germline assignment: CDR1 MDHEN and CDR2 SYDVKM. The CDR3 is 14 residues long. CDR3 amino acids: CASKPGGRSYEQYV. CDR3 sequence (DNA): TGTGCCAGCAAACCGGGAGGTCGCTCCTACGAGCAGTACGTC.

This clone was detected only a few times. V is TRBV13 and J is TRBJ2-5, with TRBD2 as a possible D gene (5 bases). Trimming pared 5 bases from V and 2 bases from J, leaving 12 bases between. The germline CDR1 and CDR2 sequences are PRHDT and FYEKMQ (reference sequence). CDR3 length: 14 residues. CDR3: CASSAMPGQETQYF. CDR3 DNA sequence: TGTGCCAGCAGCGCAATGCCGGGGCAAGAGACCCAGTACTTC.

The table lists this clone with a few counts. V is TRBV9 and J is TRBJ2-3; D remains ambiguous. The CDR3 contains 11 residues. V lost 0 bases to trimming and J lost 5 bases, with 1 base between them. Germline V gene data show CDR1 as SGDLS and CDR2 as YYNGEE. The CDR3 sequence is CASSVEDTQYF. The CDR3 DNA reads as TGTGCCAGCAGCGTAGAAGATACGCAGTATTTT.

This clone has more than one count but fewer than ten. This chain uses TRBV6-5 with TRBJ2-4; a possible D gene is TRBD1 (5 bases). This CDR3 is 14 amino acids long. CDR1 MNHEY and CDR2 SVGAGI come from the germline V gene. Trimming removed 2 bases from V and 5 bases from J, with 10 bases in between. The CDR3 sequence: CASSYLGPQNIQYF. The CDR3 region has the DNA TGTGCCAGCAGTTACCTGGGGCCCCAAAACATTCAGTACTTC.

The chain carries TRBV7-2 and TRBJ1-2; D is ambiguous. V dropped 5 bases and J dropped 4 bases, with 20 bases sitting between them. From germline, CDR1 is SGHTA and CDR2 FQGNSA. The CDR3 contains 16 residues. The chain's CDR3 is CASSPSGNKVLYGYTF. DNA for the CDR3: TGTGCCAGCAGCCCCTCCGGGAATAAAGTCCTCTATGGCTACACCTTC.

This clone has a handful of counts. The chain carries TRBV23-1 and TRBJ1-2; TRBD1 is a possible D gene (5 bases). TRBV23-1 is an ORF, with its function uncertain. This CDR3 comprises 14 residues. V shed 0 bases and J shed 8 bases, with 13 bases lying between them. Written as DNA, the CDR3 is TGCGCCAGCAGTCAATCGTCAATAAAGGGGGGCTACACCTTC. Translation gives CASSQSSIKGGYTF.

This clone appeared a few times. This chain joins TRBV19 and TRBJ2-1, with 14 positions matching TRBD2. The CDR3 spans 15 residues. The germline CDR1 and CDR2 sequences are LNHDA and SQIVND (reference sequence). The V and J ends lost 4 bases and 10 bases, in that order; junction bases with no gene match: 6. CDR3 sequence (DNA): TGTGCCAGTAGTACGGGACTAGCGGGAGTCCACGAGCAGTTCTTC. It yields the protein CASSTGLAGVHEQFF.

This clone was detected only a few times. The gene calls are TRBV7-9 and TRBJ2-3; no firm D call. CDR3 length: 15 residues. CDR1 SEHNR and CDR2 FQNEAQ come from the germline V gene (reference sequence). V lost 0 bases and J 0 bases, leaving 7 bases between the germline ends. CDR3 nucleotide sequence: TGTGCCAGCAGCTTAGCTTCCGGAAGCACAGATACGCAGTATTTT. This gives the protein CASSLASGSTDTQYF.

There are a few counts of this clone. CDR3: CASSESWDVTDTQYF. DNA of the CDR3: TGTGCCAGCAGTGAATCGTGGGACGTCACAGATACGCAGTATTTT. The chain links TRBV25-1 to TRBJ2-3; D possibly matches TRBD1 or TRBD2 (5 bases each). Per germline, CDR1 MGHDK and CDR2 SYGVNS. The CDR3 length is 15 residues. V was pared by 1 base and J by 2 bases, with 10 bases between.

This clone has just a few counts. This rearrangement joins TRBV30 to TRBJ1-1; D gene ambiguous. The CDR3 runs to 13 residues. Looked up from germline, CDR1 is GTSNPN and CDR2 is SVGIG (reference sequence). V was trimmed by 5 bases and J by 5 bases, leaving 15 bases between them. CDR3 coding DNA: TGTGCCTGGGGGAAGGGTAGAGGGACTGAAGCTTTCTTT. Translating gives CAWGKGRGTEAFF.

The chain is built from TRBV4-1 and TRBJ2-3; 7 nucleotides line up with TRBD2. The CDR3 extends over 18 amino acids. Trimming took 4 bases from V and 0 from J; bases not matched to a gene: 13. Germline loops: CDR1 MGHRA, CDR2 YSYEKL. The CDR3 sequence: CASSPRSTSDSSTDTQYF. The CDR3 DNA is TGCGCCAGCAGCCCCCGCTCTACTAGCGACTCTAGCACAGATACGCAGTATTTT.

This clone came up a few times. The chain couples TRBV11-1 to TRBJ2-7; possible D gene TRBD2, 5 bases. Germline CDR1 is SGHAT and CDR2 is FQDESV (reference sequence). V lost 6 bases and J lost 6, with 15 bases in between. The CDR3 has 13 amino acids. CDR3 bases: TGTGCCAGCAGTGAGTGGAGAGGGAGCGAGCAGTACGTC. This translates into CASSEWRGSEQYV.

This clone has just a few counts. The V gene is TRBV7-9, the J gene TRBJ1-1; D may be TRBD1 (6 bases). Trimming removed 1 base from V and 10 bases from J, with 19 bases in between. This CDR3 comprises 15 residues. Germline V lookup: CDR1 SEHNR, CDR2 FQNEAQ (reference sequence). This CDR3 is CASSLVLTNRDRAFF. The CDR3, as DNA: TGTGCCAGCAGCTTAGTTCTCACGAACAGGGATCGAGCTTTCTTT.

As to this clone: The same CDR3 is also encoded by other DNA sequences in this sample. J is TRBJ2-5 and V is TRBV27; 8 nucleotides agree with TRBD1. Trimming cost V 6 bases and J 5 bases; bases outside gene matches: 8. Per germline, CDR1 MNHEY and CDR2 SMNVEV (reference sequence). This CDR3 has 14 amino acids. CDR3 amino acids: CASSRQGARETQYF. The CDR3 nucleotides read TGTGCCAGCAGCCGTCAGGGGGCGAGGGAGACCCAGTACTTC.

Only a few counts were recorded for this clone. CDR3 residues: CASSYSVTEETQYF. CDR3 bases: TGTGCCAGCAGTTACTCTGTGACAGAAGAGACCCAGTACTTC. This chain connects TRBV6-5 to TRBJ2-5; a possible D gene is TRBD1 (5 bases). V was cut by 0 bases and J by 3 bases, with 8 bases left in between. Looked up from germline, CDR1 is MNHEY and CDR2 is SVGAGI. The CDR3 loop spans 14 amino acids.

The gene calls are TRBV7-9 and TRBJ2-3; no definite D call. Germline CDR1 reads SEHNR; CDR2 reads FQNEAQ (reference sequence). CDR3 size: 12 residues. V was clipped by 1 base and J by 7 bases, with 6 bases between them. The DNA for the CDR3 is TGTGCCAGCAGCTTAGATAAGAATACGCAGTATTTT. The encoded protein is CASSLDKNTQYF.

A few counts support this clone. The chain has TRBV7-2 and TRBJ2-3; D is possibly TRBD1 (6 bases). The germline V and J ends were trimmed by 5 bases and 4 bases, with 13 bases remaining between them. CDR1 and CDR2 (germline): SGHTA, FQGNSA. The CDR3 runs 14 residues. As DNA, the CDR3 is TGTGCCAGCAGCCTGCGACAGGCTTCAGATACGCAGTATTTT. Residues: CASSLRQASDTQYF.